This T cell receptor (beta chain) was observed in a study of T-cell memory formation after mild COVID-19. Regarding the study as a whole: Balance between CD4 and CD8 was seen in clones contracting day 15 to 85, and a CD4+ lean was seen in later expanders.

Germline CDR1 reads SEHNR; CDR2 reads FQNEAQ (reference sequence). Trimming left V 4 bases short and J 5 bases short, with 11 bases between. The CDR3 extends over 13 amino acids. Employing constant-segment primers, 5'RACE generated TCR alpha and TCR beta cDNA libraries bearing sample barcodes and UMIs. TCRdb independently ran MiXCR on the 5' RACE reads; one entry per CDR3 protein. The data show a few hundred thousand distinct CDR3 sequences, under 25% seen once. Notes on this clonotype: Antigen: not known.

The sequenced sample consisted of PBMCs or a T cell subset sorted from them (not recorded which). This receptor was obtained from an adult woman who had mild COVID-19 (a few samples of this study predate the infection). Cell type and time point are not known. The gene calls are TRBV7-9 and TRBJ1-2, with D perhaps matching TRBD1 (5 bases). The CDR3 loop reads CASSSDRDYGYTF. The CDR3 DNA follows: TGTGCCAGCAGCTCCGACAGAGATTATGGCTACACCTTC.